This TCR beta chain was identified in a study of OX40 agonist ivuxolimab in advanced cancers. Describing the broader study: The costimulatory receptor OX40 (CD134) was targeted by ivuxolimab, a fully human IgG2 agonistic monoclonal antibody. The paper covers the monotherapy dose-escalation part of the phase I ivuxolimab trial, which included N of about 50 patients. Among the approximately 50 dose-escalation patients, about 19 had hepatocellular carcinoma, about 15 melanoma, 9 renal cell carcinoma and 9 head and neck cancer. Three dose-escalation patients achieved partial responses, one with hepatocellular carcinoma and two with cutaneous melanoma. Prior anti-PD-1, anti-PD-L1 or anti-CTLA-4 therapy was permitted, and approximately 39% of dose-escalation patients had received checkpoint inhibitors. A male proportion of roughly 80% and a mean age of approximately 61 years, ranging from roughly 23 to 80, were recorded for the dose-escalation cohort. Intravenous ivuxolimab was administered to patients every 2 weeks at six dose levels: 0.01, 0.1, 0.3, 1.5, 3 and 10 mg/kg. The purpose of peripheral TCRbeta sequencing was to test whether ivuxolimab changed TCR sequence diversity and led to clonal T-cell expansion.

A remark on this clone: The antigen this receptor binds is unknown. No base quality information exists; no much larger clone differs at one position.

To sequence the TCRbeta CDR3 region, genomic DNA was isolated from the sorted cells. The immunoSEQ Assay was used for sequencing of TCRbeta CDR3 regions. In its TCRdb copy, this immuneACCESS table keeps in-frame sequences only and misses some clones. Where compared with another copy, unresolved V genes explain less than half of these, and the others have no known cause. The table for this sample lists about 64,000 clones; around 90% of them were counted only once. Of the sample, around 0.42% falls within the top ten clones. Patients with a history of autoimmune disease or receiving systemic immunosuppression were excluded from the trial. In every dose cohort, peripheral blood was drawn for TCR sequencing at baseline, cycle 4 day 1, and cycle 7 day 1. The samples were taken from a phase I, first-in-human, multicenter, open-label dose-escalation trial of ivuxolimab. Adults with locally advanced or metastatic head and neck squamous cell, hepatocellular, melanoma or renal cell carcinoma were enrolled in the trial. CD4+ and CD8+ T cells were sorted separately from peripheral blood before TCR sequencing.

Between the V and J ends, shortened by 2 bases and 2 bases respectively, the junction contains 11 bases. There are 15 amino acids in the CDR3, from cysteine to phenylalanine inclusive. Only the CDR3 DNA is retained, 45 bases long and in frame from the first base. Based on the germline V gene, the CDR1 and CDR2 sequences are SGDLS and YYNGEE. Findings and caveats that apply to the study as a whole: In partial responders in the 0.1-3.0 mg/kg groups, normalized peripheral clonal expansion was found to be among the lowest, especially among CD8+ T cells. At doses of 0.1 to 3.0 mg/kg, clonal expansion of both CD4+ and CD8+ blood T cells was observed from baseline to week 6. On average, CD8+ T cells showed more expanded clones than CD4+ T cells after ivuxolimab. The antigen specificity of the peripheral T cells that underwent clonal expansion was not determined. Low levels of normalized T-cell clonal expansion were also seen in some nonresponding patients.

This specimen consisted of CD4+ or CD8+ T cells sorted from blood, obtained in a trial of the OX40 agonist ivuxolimab. The receptor's source is an adult with an advanced solid tumor such as melanoma, head and neck, liver or kidney cancer. The rearranged chain carries TRBV9 and TRBJ2-1; the D segment cannot be called with confidence. The CDR3 reads as follows: CASSVEAQAYNEQFF. The nucleotides read TGTGCCAGCAGCGTCGAAGCTCAAGCCTACAATGAGCAGTTCTTC.